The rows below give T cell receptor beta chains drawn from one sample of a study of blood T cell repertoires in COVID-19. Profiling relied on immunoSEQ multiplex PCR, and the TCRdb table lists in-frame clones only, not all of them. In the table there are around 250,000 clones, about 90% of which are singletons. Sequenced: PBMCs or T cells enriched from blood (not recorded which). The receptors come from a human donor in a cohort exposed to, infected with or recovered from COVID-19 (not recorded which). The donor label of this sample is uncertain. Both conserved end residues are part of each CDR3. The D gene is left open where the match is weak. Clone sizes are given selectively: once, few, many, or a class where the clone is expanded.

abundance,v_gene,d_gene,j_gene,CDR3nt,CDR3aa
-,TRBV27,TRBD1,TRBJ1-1,TGTGCCAGTAGGGTGGGACAGCCGAACACTGAAGCTTTCTTT,CASRVGQPNTEAFF
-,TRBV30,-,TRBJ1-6,TGTGCCTGGAGTGTAAGGGGTCTAAGGGATTCACCCCTCCACTTT,CAWSVRGLRDSPLHF
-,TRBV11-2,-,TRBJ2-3,TGTGCCAGCACAGGCAAAAATTCGGAGGCGGTTTTTGAAGATACGCAGTATTTT,CASTGKNSEAVFEDTQYF
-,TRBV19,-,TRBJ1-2,TGTGCCAGTAGTCCTCTAGATACTGGTAGTGGCTACACCTTC,CASSPLDTGSGYTF
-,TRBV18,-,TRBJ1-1,TGTGCCAGCTCACCAGGGGGGGTCCCCACTGAAGCTTTCTTT,CASSPGGVPTEAFF
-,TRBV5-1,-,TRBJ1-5,TGCGCCAGCAGCTTGGAGGGCGGGGTGGGAGAGCCCCAGCATTTT,CASSLEGGVGEPQHF
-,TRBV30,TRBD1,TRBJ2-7,TGTGCCTGGAGTTCCTCTGTGACAGGGAAGAGCTCCTACGAGCAGTACTTC,CAWSSSVTGKSSYEQYF
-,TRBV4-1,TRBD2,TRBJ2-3,TGCGCCAGCAGCCAGTCAATAGCGGGTCACACAGATACGCAGTATTTT,CASSQSIAGHTDTQYF
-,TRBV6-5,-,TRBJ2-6,TGTGCCAGCAGTTACGTCAGGGGCCCTGGGGCCAACGTCCTGACTTTC,CASSYVRGPGANVLTF
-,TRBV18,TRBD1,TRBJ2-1,TGTGCCAGCTCACCCCCGGGACAGTACAATGAGCAGTTCTTC,CASSPPGQYNEQFF
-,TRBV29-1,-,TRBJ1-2,TGCAGCGTTGAATTGGCCGTCAGGGTTGGCTACACCTTC,CSVELAVRVGYTF
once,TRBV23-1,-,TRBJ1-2,TGCGCCAGCAGGGGCGTGACGCTTGTGCCATCTCAGCTCTATGGCTACACCTTC,CASRGVTLVPSQLYGYTF
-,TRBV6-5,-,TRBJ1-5,TGTGCCAGCAGTTACCCCGACAGATATCAGCCCCAGCATTTT,CASSYPDRYQPQHF
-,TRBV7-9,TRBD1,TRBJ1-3,TGTGCCAGCAGCTTTGGAACAGGGGCCGCTTACTCTGGAAACACCATATATTTT,CASSFGTGAAYSGNTIYF
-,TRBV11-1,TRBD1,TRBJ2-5,TGTGCCAGCAGCTTAGAAGCCAGGACAGGGGAGACCCAGTACTTC,CASSLEARTGETQYF
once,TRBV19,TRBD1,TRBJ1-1,TGTGCCAGTAGTCCAGGGACAGGGGGTAACACTGAAGCTTTCTTT,CASSPGTGGNTEAFF
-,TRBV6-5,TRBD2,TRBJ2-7,TGTGCCAGCAGTTCTAGCGGCGGCTACGAGCAGTACTTC,CASSSSGGYEQYF
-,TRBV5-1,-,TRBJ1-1,TGCGCCAGCAGCTTGACGGGTTACGACACTGAAGCTTTCTTT,CASSLTGYDTEAFF
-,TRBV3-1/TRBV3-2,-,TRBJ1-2,TGTGCCAGCAGCCAAGGTACAGTATATGGCTACACCTTC,CASSQGTVYGYTF
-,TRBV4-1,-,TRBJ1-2,TGCGCCAGCAGCCATCCCGGGACACACTATGGCTACACCTTC,CASSHPGTHYGYTF
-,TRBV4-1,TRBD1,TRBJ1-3,TGCGCCAGCAGCCAAGGGGACAGGGGCATAAGAAACACCATATATTTT,CASSQGDRGIRNTIYF
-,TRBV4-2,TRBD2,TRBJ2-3,TGTGCCAGCAGCCAAGCAGGTAGCGGGAGCACAGATACGCAGTATTTT,CASSQAGSGSTDTQYF
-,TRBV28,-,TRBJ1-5,TGTGCCATCGGGGACACCAATCAGCCCCAGCATTTT,CAIGDTNQPQHF
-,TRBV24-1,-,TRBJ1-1,TGTGCCACCAGTGGTCAGGGCAGGGGAGGGACTGAAGCTTTCTTT,CATSGQGRGGTEAFF
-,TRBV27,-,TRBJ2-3,TGTGCCAGCAGTTTATATGGCAGGGGAGTAGATACGCAGTATTTT,CASSLYGRGVDTQYF
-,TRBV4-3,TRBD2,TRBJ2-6,TGCGCCAGCAGCCAGGGGGTCACTAGCGGGTTTGCGGCTGGGGCCAACGTCCTGACTTTC,CASSQGVTSGFAAGANVLTF
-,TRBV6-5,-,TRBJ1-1,TGTGCCACCAAGACAGGCCGGGGCACTGAAGCTTTCTTT,CATKTGRGTEAFF
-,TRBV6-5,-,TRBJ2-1,TGTGCCAGCAGTTACCGGCAGGGTTACAATGAGCAGTTCTTC,CASSYRQGYNEQFF
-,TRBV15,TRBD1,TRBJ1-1,TGTGCCACCAGCAGTTGGGACAGGGGTGAAGCTTTCTTT,CATSSWDRGEAFF
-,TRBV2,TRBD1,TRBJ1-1,TGTGCCAGCAGTAGACAGGGTCGGAATGAAGCTTTCTTT,CASSRQGRNEAFF
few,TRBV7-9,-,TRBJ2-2,TGTGCCAGCCCCTTACTGGGCAGGGCGAACACCGGGGAGCTGTTTTTT,CASPLLGRANTGELFF
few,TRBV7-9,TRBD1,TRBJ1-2,TGTGCCAGCAGCCCGGACAGGGGCGGGTATGGCTACACCTTC,CASSPDRGGYGYTF
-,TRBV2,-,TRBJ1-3,TGTGCCAGCAGTGTGGCAGGGTCTGGAAACACCATATATTTT,CASSVAGSGNTIYF